Listed here are 22 T cell receptor beta chains from one sample, sequenced in a study of vaccination and CD4 T cells after COVID-19. Antigen specificity for these receptors is unknown. This sample's treatment: approximately 9-day PBMC culture with coronavirus spike peptide pools or control peptides (ViraFEST assay). Sequenced with the Oncomine TCR Beta short-read assay was DNA taken from cultured CD4+ T cells. TCRdb redid the calling of the PCR reads with MiXCR, one entry per CDR3 protein. The data contain 11,000 to 15,000 distinct CDR3 sequences, roughly 50% of them singletons. Input material: CD4+ T cells from blood, cultured in vitro. The receptor source for this set is a human donor who had recovered from COVID-19.

This rearrangement joins TRBV7-2 to TRBJ2-1; TRBD1 agrees at 7 bases. Trimming at V came to 6 bases and at J to 1 base, leaving 15 bases not matched to a gene. The CDR3 is 18 residues long. Germline assignment: CDR1 SGHTA and CDR2 FQGNSA. CDR3: CASRYPRAGGSSYNEQFF. For the CDR3, the DNA is TGTGCCAGCAGGTATCCTCGGGCAGGGGGTAGTTCCTACAATGAGCAGTTCTTC.

This clonotype ranks as medium-sized. This chain joins TRBV9 and TRBJ2-1; 9 nucleotides match TRBD1. CDR1 and CDR2 (germline): SGDLS, YYNGEE. The V and J ends lost 0 bases and 8 bases, in that order; junction bases with no gene match: 6. This CDR3 contains 15 residues. The CDR3 spells CASSVGTGGPDEQFF. CDR3 DNA: TGTGCCAGCAGCGTAGGAACAGGGGGCCCGGATGAGCAGTTCTTC.

This chain connects TRBV6-1 to TRBJ2-5; maybe TRBD1 (5 bases). Germline V gene data show CDR1 as MNHNS and CDR2 as SASEGT. With 2 bases removed from V and 2 bases from J, the gap between germline ends came to 18 bases. The CDR3 sequence is 17 residues long. The CDR3, as DNA: TGTGCCAGCAGTGAAAACCCCCTTCGACAGTTTCAAGAGACCCAGTACTTC. This encodes CASSENPLRQFQETQYF.

The chain uses TRBV3-1 and TRBJ2-7; 13 bases fit TRBD2. J was trimmed by 5 bases and V by 4 bases; bases with no gene match: 2. The CDR3 loop spans 14 amino acids. Germline CDR1 LGHDT, CDR2 YNNKEL (reference sequence). The CDR3 reads CASSRTSGSHEQYF. The CDR3 coding sequence is TGTGCCAGCAGCCGGACTAGCGGGAGCCACGAGCAGTACTTC.

The chain has TRBV11-2 and TRBJ1-1, with D tentatively TRBD1 (5 bases). CDR3 length: 14 amino acids. V lost 1 base and J lost 6, with 12 bases in between. Germline V gene lookup returns CDR1 SGHAT and CDR2 FQNNGV. This chain's CDR3 is CASSLGEGTAEAFF. DNA of the CDR3: TGTGCCAGCAGCTTAGGAGAGGGGACCGCTGAAGCTTTCTTT.

The rearrangement joins TRBV20-1 to TRBJ1-6, with 7 bases aligning to TRBD1. This CDR3 has 14 amino acids. Losses at the gene ends were 4 bases for V and 10 bases for J; bases not matched to a gene: 10. Germline V lookup: CDR1 DFQATT, CDR2 SNEGSKA (reference sequence). CDR3 nucleotides: TGCAGTGCTAAGACAGGGCAGCTGAACTCACCCCTCCACTTT. Protein product: CSAKTGQLNSPLHF.

The gene calls are TRBV20-1 and TRBJ2-5; TRBD2 aligns across 8 bases. Germline V gene sequence: CDR1 DFQATT, CDR2 SNEGSKA (reference sequence). The CDR3 contains 14 residues. V was pared by 3 bases and J by 5 bases, with 8 bases of the junction left unmatched. CDR3 region: CSASGPRGGETQYF. The CDR3 region has the DNA TGCAGTGCTAGTGGCCCACGGGGGGGGGAGACCCAGTACTTC.

V and J are TRBV7-3 and TRBJ2-5; 7 bases match TRBD1. The CDR3 runs 15 residues. V dropped 8 bases and J dropped 1; count of bases not matched to a gene: 10. CDR1 is SGHTA and CDR2 is FQGTGA in the germline V gene. The CDR3 bases are TGTGCCAGCGGCAAAACAGGGGCCGTCCAAGAGACCCAGTACTTC. It specifies CASGKTGAVQETQYF.

The V gene is TRBV12-3 or TRBV12-4, the J gene TRBJ2-5; the match to TRBD2 covers 7 bases. Trimming cost V 5 bases and J 4 bases; bases outside gene matches: 10. The CDR3 is 15 amino acids. The CDR3 here is CASSQRRDYGETQYF. The CDR3 DNA is TGTGCCAGCAGTCAACGTCGGGACTACGGAGAGACCCAGTACTTC.

The chain is built from TRBV6-1 and TRBJ1-2; D is unresolved. The germline gives CDR1 MNHNS, CDR2 SASEGT. This CDR3 spans 15 amino acids. With 1 base removed from V and 0 bases from J, the gap between germline ends came to 9 bases. The CDR3 region is CASSEGRQPNYGYTF. Written as DNA, the CDR3 is TGTGCCAGCAGTGAAGGACGACAACCTAACTATGGCTACACCTTC.

The chain recombines TRBV6-1 with TRBJ2-3, with D maybe TRBD2 (6 bases). The CDR3 runs to 15 residues. The germline gives CDR1 MNHNS, CDR2 SASEGT. Deletions cut 4 bases from V and 7 bases from J, with 18 bases between. The CDR3 bases are TGTGCCAGCAGTGTCGGTAGGACTACATCAAATACGCAGTATTTT. It specifies CASSVGRTTSNTQYF.

This sequence joins TRBV7-3 and TRBJ1-1; unclear D gene. V lost 6 bases and J 1 base, leaving 15 bases between the germline ends. The CDR3 runs 15 residues. Germline V gene lookup returns CDR1 SGHTA and CDR2 FQGTGA. CDR3 residues: CASRPDPYRNTEAFF. As DNA, the CDR3 is TGTGCCAGCAGACCCGACCCTTACAGGAACACTGAAGCTTTCTTT.

The rearrangement uses TRBV7-2 and TRBJ1-5; 8 bases line up with TRBD1. Trimming took 4 bases from V and 5 from J; bases not matched to a gene: 7. The CDR3 contains 15 residues. Germline V lookup: CDR1 SGHTA, CDR2 FQGNSA. CDR3 sequence reads: CASSSDRGTHQPQHF. CDR3 bases: TGTGCCAGCAGCTCCGACAGGGGAACCCATCAGCCCCAGCATTTT.

The CDR3 DNA sequence: TGTGCCACCAGCGTTAGTATAGCCAAAAACATTCAGTACTTC. It specifies CATSVSIAKNIQYF. The V gene is TRBV15, the J gene TRBJ2-4; no clear D gene. V lost 5 bases and J lost 0, with 8 bases in between. The germline V gene encodes CDR1 LNHNV and CDR2 YYDKDF (reference sequence). CDR3 length: 14 amino acids.

The rearrangement links TRBV24-1 to TRBJ1-4; D is perhaps TRBD1 (5 bases). Germline assignment: CDR1 KGHDR and CDR2 SFDVKD. The CDR3 consists of 13 residues. The ends were cut back, 7 bases at V and 5 bases at J, with 10 bases in the middle. CDR3 residues: CATSTGLNEKLFF. CDR3 nucleotides: TGTGCCACCAGCACAGGCCTAAATGAAAAACTGTTTTTT.

The V gene is TRBV7-7, the J gene TRBJ2-1; TRBD2 matches 8 bases. The germline V gene has CDR1 SSHAT and CDR2 FNYEAQ (reference sequence). The CDR3 contains 15 residues. The DNA of the CDR3 is TGTGCTAGAGCAACAGCGGGGGAAAATTACAATGAGCAGTTCTTC. Translation: CARATAGENYNEQFF.

This clonotype was counted only a few times. V is TRBV27 and J is TRBJ2-6; D is uncertain. V shed 2 bases and J shed 0 bases, with 14 bases lying between them. This CDR3 has 18 residues. Germline CDR1 is MNHEY and CDR2 is SMNVEV (reference sequence). CDR3 in DNA: TGTGCCAGCAGTTTACCGGCCAGTGCTCCCTCTGGGGCCAACGTCCTGACTTTC. The encoded protein is CASSLPASAPSGANVLTF.

The chain couples TRBV7-3 to TRBJ2-1; D perhaps matches TRBD2 (6 bases). The CDR3 totals 16 residues. Trimming shortened V by 1 base and J by 8 bases, and 18 bases separated the two germline ends. The germline CDR1 and CDR2 sequences are SGHTA and FQGTGA. CDR3 region: CASSLMGPGASDEQFF. The CDR3 coding sequence is TGTGCCAGCAGCTTAATGGGGCCGGGAGCGTCTGATGAGCAGTTCTTC.

CDR3 DNA sequence: TGTGCCAGCAGCGCCGGTGGGGGCACTGAAGCTTTCTTT. It translates to CASSAGGGTEAFF. The rearrangement joins TRBV25-1 to TRBJ1-1; D is possibly TRBD1 (5 bases). CDR3 length: 13 residues. Germline values: CDR1 MGHDK, CDR2 SYGVNS. Trimming left V 6 bases short and J 4 bases short, with 12 bases between.

This chain links TRBV6-1 with TRBJ2-7; unclear D gene. CDR1 MNHNS and CDR2 SASEGT come from the germline V gene. The V end lost 2 bases, the J end lost 3 bases, and 8 bases lay between the germline ends. This CDR3 has 13 residues. CDR3 region: CASSESHDYEQYF. The CDR3 DNA reads as TGTGCCAGCAGTGAATCCCACGACTACGAGCAGTACTTC.

This chain joins TRBV5-4 and TRBJ2-2; D may correspond to TRBD1 or TRBD2 (6 bases each). V lost 4 bases and J lost 5, with 9 bases in between. The V gene's germline CDR1 is SGHNT and CDR2 YYREEE (reference sequence). This CDR3 contains 13 residues. The CDR3 loop is CASSGGGTGELFF. CDR3 bases: TGTGCCAGCAGCGGAGGGGGGACCGGGGAGCTGTTTTTT.

This sequence joins TRBV2 and TRBJ2-7; D uncertain. V was clipped by 3 bases and J by 2 bases, with 5 bases between them. Germline CDR1 and CDR2: SNHLY and FYNNEI. The CDR3 runs to 12 residues. The CDR3 here is CASSDLPYEQYF. DNA of the CDR3: TGTGCCAGCAGTGACCTCCCCTACGAGCAGTACTTC.